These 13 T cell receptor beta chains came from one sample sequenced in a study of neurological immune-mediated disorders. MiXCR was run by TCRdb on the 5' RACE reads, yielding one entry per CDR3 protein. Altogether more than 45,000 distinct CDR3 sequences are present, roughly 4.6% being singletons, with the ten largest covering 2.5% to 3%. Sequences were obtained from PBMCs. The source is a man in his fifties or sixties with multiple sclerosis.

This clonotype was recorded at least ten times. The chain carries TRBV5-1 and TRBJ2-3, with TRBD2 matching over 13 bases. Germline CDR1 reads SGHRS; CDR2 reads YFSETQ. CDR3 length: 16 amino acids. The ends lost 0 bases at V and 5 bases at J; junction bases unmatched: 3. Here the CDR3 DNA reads TGCGCCAGCAGCTTGGTGACTAGCGGGGGGATAGATACGCAGTATTTT. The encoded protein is CASSLVTSGGIDTQYF.

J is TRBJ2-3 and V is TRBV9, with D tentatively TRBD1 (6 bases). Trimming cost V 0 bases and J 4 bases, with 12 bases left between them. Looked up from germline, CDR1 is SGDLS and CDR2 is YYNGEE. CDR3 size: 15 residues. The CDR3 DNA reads TGTGCCAGCAGCGTAGAGACAGGCGGGCCAGATACGCAGTATTTT. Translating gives CASSVETGGPDTQYF.

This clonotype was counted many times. CDR3 nucleotides: TGTGCCAGCAGCGCCCTGCGGTTAGCCAAAAACATTCAGTACTTC. Translated, it gives CASSALRLAKNIQYF. The chain uses TRBV28 and TRBJ2-4; D ambiguous. V was pared by 6 bases and J by 0 bases, with 12 bases between. CDR3 size: 15 residues. The V gene's germline CDR1 is MDHEN and CDR2 SYDVKM. The variable domain in full, with the rest retrieved from reference TRBV28 and TRBJ2-4, is DVKVTQSSRYLVKRTGEKVFLECVQDMDHENMFWYRQDPGLGLRLIYFSYDVKMKEKGDIPEGYSVSREKKERFSLILESASTNQTSMYLCASSALRLAKNIQYFGAGTRLSVL.

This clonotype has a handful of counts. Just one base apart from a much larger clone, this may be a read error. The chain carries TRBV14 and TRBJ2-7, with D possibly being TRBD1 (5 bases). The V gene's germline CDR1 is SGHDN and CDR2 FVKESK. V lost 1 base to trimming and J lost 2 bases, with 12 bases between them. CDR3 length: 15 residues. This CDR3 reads CASSQGGVKAYEQYF. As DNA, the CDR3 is TGTGCCAGCAGCCAAGGGGGCGTTAAAGCCTACGAGCAGTACTTC.

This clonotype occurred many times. Written as DNA, the CDR3 is TGTGCCAGCAACGAAGGGACGGAGGACACAGATACGCAGTATTTT. Protein sequence: CASNEGTEDTDTQYF. This chain uses TRBV28 with TRBJ2-3; D could derive from TRBD1 or TRBD2 (5 bases each). CDR1 and CDR2 from the germline V gene are MDHEN and SYDVKM. The CDR3 is 15 residues long. The ends were cut back, 7 bases at V and 2 bases at J, with 16 bases in the middle.

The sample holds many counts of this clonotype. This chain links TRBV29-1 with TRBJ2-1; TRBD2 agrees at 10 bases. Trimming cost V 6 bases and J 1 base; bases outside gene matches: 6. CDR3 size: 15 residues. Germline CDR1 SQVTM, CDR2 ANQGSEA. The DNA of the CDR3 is TGCAGCGTGAGACTAGCGGGTCGATCCTACAATGAGCAGTTCTTC. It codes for CSVRLAGRSYNEQFF.

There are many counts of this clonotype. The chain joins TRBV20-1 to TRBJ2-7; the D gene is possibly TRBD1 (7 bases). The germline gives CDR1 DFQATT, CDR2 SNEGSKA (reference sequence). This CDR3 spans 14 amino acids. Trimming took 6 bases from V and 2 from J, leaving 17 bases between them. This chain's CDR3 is CSATNRGGAYEQYF. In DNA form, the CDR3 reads TGCAGTGCGACCAACAGGGGCGGGGCCTACGAGCAGTACTTC.

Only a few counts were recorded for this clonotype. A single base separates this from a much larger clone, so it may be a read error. The CDR3 protein is CASSSPGKQAVKLFF. CDR3 DNA: TGTGCCAGCAGTTCACCGGGAAAGCAGGCTGTAAAACTGTTTTTT. The chain has TRBV28 and TRBJ1-4; D is uncertain. V was pared by 4 bases and J by 10 bases, with 19 bases between. The CDR3 has 15 residues. CDR1 is MDHEN and CDR2 is SYDVKM in the germline V gene.

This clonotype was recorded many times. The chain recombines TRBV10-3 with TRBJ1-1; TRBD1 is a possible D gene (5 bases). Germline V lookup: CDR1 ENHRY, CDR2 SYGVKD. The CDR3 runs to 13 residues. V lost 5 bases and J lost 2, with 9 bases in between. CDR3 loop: CAISSQANTEAFF. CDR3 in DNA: TGTGCCATCAGTTCACAGGCTAACACTGAAGCTTTCTTT.

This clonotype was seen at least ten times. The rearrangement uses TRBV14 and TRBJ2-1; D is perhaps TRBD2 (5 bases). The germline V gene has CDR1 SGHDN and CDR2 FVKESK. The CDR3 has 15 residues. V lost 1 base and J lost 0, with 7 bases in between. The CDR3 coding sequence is TGTGCCAGCAGCCAAGTTGGGAGCTCCTACAATGAGCAGTTCTTC. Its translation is CASSQVGSSYNEQFF.

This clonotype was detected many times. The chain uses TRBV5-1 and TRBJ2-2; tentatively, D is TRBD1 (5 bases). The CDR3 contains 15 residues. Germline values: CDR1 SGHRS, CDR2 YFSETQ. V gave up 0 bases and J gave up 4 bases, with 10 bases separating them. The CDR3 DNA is TGCGCCAGCAGCTTGGATGTGACAGTCACCGGGGAGCTGTTTTTT. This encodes CASSLDVTVTGELFF.

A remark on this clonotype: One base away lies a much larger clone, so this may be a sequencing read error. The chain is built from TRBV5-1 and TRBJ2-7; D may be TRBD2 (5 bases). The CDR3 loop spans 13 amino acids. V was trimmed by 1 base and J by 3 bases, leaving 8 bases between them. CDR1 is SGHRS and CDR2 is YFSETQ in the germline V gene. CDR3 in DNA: TGCGCCAGCAGCTTGACGGGGAGCTACGAGCAGTACTTC. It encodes CASSLTGSYEQYF. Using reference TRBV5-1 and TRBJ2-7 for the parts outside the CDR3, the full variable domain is KAGVTQTPRYLIKTRGQQVTLSCSPISGHRSVSWYQQTPGQGLQFLFEYFSETQRNKGNFPGRFSGRQFSNSRSEMNVSTLELGDSALYLCASSLTGSYEQYFGPGTRLTVT.

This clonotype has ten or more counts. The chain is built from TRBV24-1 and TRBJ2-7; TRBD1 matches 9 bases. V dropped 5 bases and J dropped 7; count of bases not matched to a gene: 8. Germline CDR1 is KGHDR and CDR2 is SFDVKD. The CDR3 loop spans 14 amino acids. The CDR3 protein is CATSASTGGLEQYF. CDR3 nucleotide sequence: TGTGCCACCAGTGCTTCGACAGGGGGGTTGGAGCAGTACTTC.